This note documents a single T cell receptor (beta chain) sequence. These data are taken from a study of blood T cell repertoires in COVID-19. Study-wide background: Acute and convalescent COVID-19 specimens originated in the United States, Italy and Spain. Sources were T cells, B-cell-depleted T cells, or PBMCs; the material itself was cDNA or gDNA.

The V and J ends lost 8 bases and 5 bases, in that order; junction bases with no gene match: 6. This CDR3 region has 13 residues. Germline-derived CDR1 and CDR2 are MNHEY and SMNVEV (reference sequence). In the original analysis: Estimation of nucleated cell counts relied on the amplification of reference gene primers. Generated by immunoSEQ multiplex PCR, the TCRdb table keeps only in-frame clones and is missing some. Clone size and V and J calls were adopted from that table, with D and trimming inferred from the DNA. The sample yields around 350,000 clones, 70% to 90% seen once. This receptor was obtained from a human donor in a cohort sampled during active COVID-19. The sequenced material came from peripheral blood. The V gene is TRBV27, the J gene TRBJ2-1; 7 bases are a match to TRBD2. The DNA of the CDR3 is TGTGCCAGCGTTAGCGGGCCTAACAATGAGCAGTTCTTC. Translated, it gives CASVSGPNNEQFF.